This T cell receptor beta chain was profiled in a study of T-cell reconstitution after alpha-beta-depleted transplantation in children. The study's findings and limits: At the one-year point after transplant, T-cell counts and TCRbeta diversity were found to come mostly from T cells that had been newly produced. Expanded graft clones numbering several hundred reportedly gave rise to alpha-beta T cells about two months after transplant.

Construction of the TCRbeta library involved unique molecular identifiers. TCRdb processed the PCR reads anew with MiXCR; each CDR3 protein has one entry. In the table there are more than 500,000 distinct CDR3 sequences, about an eighth of which are singletons. Looked up from germline, CDR1 is MNHEY and CDR2 is SMNVEV (reference sequence). This CDR3 region has 13 residues. The V gene end was trimmed by 9 bases and the J gene end by 1 base; junction bases not matched to a gene: 6. This clonotype was seen a handful of times. The antigen is not known. This material consisted of PBMCs, mostly from graft donor cells, taken 180 days after TCRalphabeta/CD19-depleted stem cell transplant. The TCR was taken from a female patient younger than 10 who had a stem cell transplant for aplastic anemia, so the T cells may come from the graft donor. The chain employs TRBV27 and TRBJ2-7; 7 nucleotides line up with TRBD1. The CDR3 nucleotides are TGTGCCAGTTCCAACAGGGGTTCCTACGAGCAGTACGTC. This translates into CASSNRGSYEQYV.